The TCR beta chain under discussion was sequenced for a study of regulatory T cells in long-lasting Graves disease. Study overall: Newly diagnosed Graves' patients had under 3 months of antithyroid drugs.

Documented time point: newly diagnosed GD, antithyroid drugs for less than 3 months. From PBMCs, RNA was extracted and then used to make the TCR library. Arm-PCR of CDR3 regions and iRepertoire HTBI primers were the basis on which TCR beta libraries were built. One entry per CDR3 protein, called by TCRdb with MiXCR from the multiplex PCR reads. Altogether roughly 420,000 distinct CDR3 sequences are present, roughly 15% being singletons, with the ten largest covering roughly 10%. General study results and limits: Public clonotype sharing was higher in persistent than newly diagnosed patients. Persistent disease samples used TRBV28, TRBJ1-2 and TRBJ2-5 preferentially.

Germline V lookup: CDR1 MNHEY, CDR2 SMNVEV (reference sequence). This CDR3 is built from 13 residues. This clonotype was seen repeatedly, ten times or more. No antigen is known for it. The junction differs from germline at one of its ends, possibly a read error. The sample also formed part of further work on T cells in Graves' hyperthyroidism and ophthalmopathy.

The TCR was taken from a woman aged 25 to 45 with Graves disease. The J gene is TRBJ2-1, the V gene TRBV27; tentative D call: TRBD2 (7 bases). Sequences were derived from peripheral blood mononuclear cells (PBMCs), sampled at new diagnosis, from a patient treated with antithyroid drugs. The CDR3 nucleotides are TGTGCCAGCACCCAGCGGGACAACAATGAGCAGCTCTTC. Amino acid sequence: CASTQRDNNEQLF.